The 11 T cell receptor beta chains below all came from one sample that was sequenced in a study of CD8+CD57+ T cells in acquired aplastic anemia. Whoever was chosen for sequencing had shown CD8+CD57+ cell expansion by flow cytometry. Genomic DNA was employed as the template in profiling TCR beta VDJ and CDR3. Via MiXCR, TCRdb re-called the reads, giving one row per CDR3 protein. This sample yields about 470,000 distinct CDR3 sequences, of which roughly 34% are seen a single time; roughly 0.89% belongs to the top ten. Specimen: sorted CD4+, CD8+, or CD8+CD57+ T cells (not recorded which) from PBMCs. The receptors come from a human donor with aplastic anemia.

A remark on this clonotype: An end of the junction differs from the germline gene, which may be a read error. V and J are TRBV19 and TRBJ1-1; 10 positions match TRBD1. The V gene's germline CDR1 is LNHDA and CDR2 SQIVND (reference sequence). There are 16 residues in the CDR3. The CDR3 sequence is CASSPGQGVLSTEASF. The CDR3 DNA sequence: TGTGCCAGCAGCCCAGGACAGGGGGTATTGAGCACTGAAGCTTCCTTT.

V gene TRBV3-1 combines with J gene TRBJ1-5; D might be TRBD1 (6 bases). V lost 3 bases and J 0 bases, leaving 6 bases between the germline ends. Germline V gene sequence: CDR1 LGHDT, CDR2 YNNKEL (reference sequence). The CDR3 covers 14 residues. The CDR3 nucleotides are TGTGCCAGCAGCCAGGACAGTAGCAATCAGCCCCAGCATTTT. Translation gives CASSQDSSNQPQHF.

The sample holds many counts of this clonotype. The chain uses TRBV24-1 and TRBJ1-5; the match to TRBD1 covers 7 bases. This CDR3 is built from 13 residues. The V segment lost 3 bases and the J segment 5 bases; nucleotides outside the gene matches: 0. Germline V gene sequence: CDR1 KGHDR, CDR2 SFDVKD. In nucleotides, the CDR3 is TGTGCCACCAGTGATGGACAGGATCAGCCCCAGCATTTT. Its protein product is CATSDGQDQPQHF.

The chain employs TRBV27 and TRBJ2-7, with D perhaps matching TRBD1 (6 bases). The ends were cut back, 2 bases at V and 0 bases at J, with 8 bases in the middle. CDR1 is MNHEY and CDR2 is SMNVEV in the germline V gene (reference sequence). CDR3 length: 14 amino acids. As DNA, the CDR3 is TGTGCCAGCAGTTTAGGACAGAACTCCTACGAGCAGTACTTC. Translation gives CASSLGQNSYEQYF.

The V and J genes are TRBV30 and TRBJ1-6, with 8 nucleotides matching TRBD1. Germline values: CDR1 GTSNPN, CDR2 SVGIG (reference sequence). The CDR3 has 15 amino acids. J lost 8 bases, V lost 0 bases, and 6 bases had no gene match. Written as DNA, the CDR3 is TGTGCCTGGAGTGTAGCTGGGACAGGAGATTCACCCCTCCACTTT. Translating it yields CAWSVAGTGDSPLHF.

In its sample, this clonotype was seen a few times. The chain is built from TRBV12-3 or TRBV12-4 and TRBJ2-5; D is possibly TRBD2 (5 bases). Trimming cost V 3 bases and J 9 bases, with 20 bases left between them. CDR3 length: 15 residues. The CDR3 DNA reads TGTGCCAGCAGTTTTAAAGCGGACGGCGGGCGGGCCCAGTACTTC. Its translation is CASSFKADGGRAQYF.

The chain uses TRBV3-1 and TRBJ2-7; maybe TRBD1 (6 bases). CDR3 length: 13 residues. Trimming stripped 6 bases from V and 3 bases from J, with 12 bases between. Germline V gene data show CDR1 as LGHDT and CDR2 as YNNKEL (reference sequence). CDR3 region: CASSTNRDYEQYF. The CDR3 DNA follows: TGTGCCAGCAGTACCAACAGGGACTACGAGCAGTACTTC.

This sequence joins TRBV11-2 and TRBJ1-3, with D perhaps TRBD1 (6 bases). This CDR3 contains 18 residues. The germline V and J ends were trimmed by 1 base and 0 bases, with 16 bases remaining between them. The V gene's germline CDR1 is SGHAT and CDR2 FQNNGV. The CDR3 sequence: CASSLVGRGRSSGNTIYF. CDR3 nucleotides: TGTGCCAGCAGCTTAGTTGGCCGGGGGCGAAGCTCTGGAAACACCATATATTTT.

The chain has TRBV2 and TRBJ2-3, with 9 bases that match TRBD1. V shed 2 bases, J shed 2 bases, and the junction held 14 bases outside the gene matches. CDR1 is SNHLY, CDR2 FYNNEI, per germline. The CDR3 is 19 amino acids. CDR3 coding DNA: TGTGCCAGCAGTGAATCTTCCGGGCAGACAGGGGGACCCACAGATACGCAGTATTTT. It codes for CASSESSGQTGGPTDTQYF.

A few counts support this clonotype. The chain has TRBV20-1 and TRBJ1-1, with D possibly matching TRBD1 (5 bases). Germline V gene sequence: CDR1 DFQATT, CDR2 SNEGSKA (reference sequence). Between the trimmed V and J ends, which lost 0 bases and 4 bases, there was a span of 15 bases. The CDR3 length is 15 residues. The CDR3 DNA follows: TGCAGTGCTAGAGACCTCAGGGAGGGTGGCACTGAAGCTTTCTTT. Translating it yields CSARDLREGGTEAFF.

The rearrangement joins TRBV25-1 to TRBJ2-2, with a tentative D call TRBD1 (7 bases). The CDR3 extends over 17 amino acids. V was trimmed by 2 bases and J by 4 bases, leaving 17 bases between them. In germline, CDR1 is MGHDK, CDR2 SYGVNS. The CDR3 here is CASSEVSGGRGTGELFF. In DNA form, the CDR3 reads TGTGCCAGCAGTGAAGTATCAGGGGGGCGAGGCACCGGGGAGCTGTTTTTT.